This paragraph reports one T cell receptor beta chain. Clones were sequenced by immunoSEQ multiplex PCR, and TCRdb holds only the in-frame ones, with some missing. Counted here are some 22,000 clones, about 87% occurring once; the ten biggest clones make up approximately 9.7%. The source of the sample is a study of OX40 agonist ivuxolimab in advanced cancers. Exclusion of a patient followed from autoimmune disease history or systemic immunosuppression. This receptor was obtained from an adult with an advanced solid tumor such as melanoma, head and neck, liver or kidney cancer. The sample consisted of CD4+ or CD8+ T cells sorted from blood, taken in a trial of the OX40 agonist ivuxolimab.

The CDR3 coding sequence is TGTGCCAGTACTCGAGAGGGACTTTCCTACAATGAGCAGTTCTTC. Translation: CASTREGLSYNEQFF. This chain uses TRBV19 with TRBJ2-1, with a tentative D call TRBD2 (6 bases). Per the germline V gene, CDR1 is LNHDA and CDR2 is SQIVND (reference sequence). CDR3 length: 15 residues. V shed 7 bases and J shed 1 base, with 14 bases lying between them.